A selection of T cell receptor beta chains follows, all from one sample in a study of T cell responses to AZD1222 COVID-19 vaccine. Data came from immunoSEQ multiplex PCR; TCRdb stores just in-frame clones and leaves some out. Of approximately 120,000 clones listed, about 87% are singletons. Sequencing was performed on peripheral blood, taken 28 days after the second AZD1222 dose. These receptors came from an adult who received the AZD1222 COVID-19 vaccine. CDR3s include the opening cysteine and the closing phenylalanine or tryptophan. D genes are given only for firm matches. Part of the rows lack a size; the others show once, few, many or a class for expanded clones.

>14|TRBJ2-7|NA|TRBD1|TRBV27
TGTGCCAGCAGCTACGACAGGGATTCCTACGAGCAGTACTTC
CASSYDRDSYEQYF
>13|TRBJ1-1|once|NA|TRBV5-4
TGTGCCAGCAGCCCACAGGAAATAGGTGAAGCTTTCTTT
CASSPQEIGEAFF
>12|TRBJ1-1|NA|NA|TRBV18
TGTGCCAGCTCACCCACCGGGACAGAAGCTTTCTTT
CASSPTGTEAFF
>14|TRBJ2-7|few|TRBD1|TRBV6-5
TGTGCCAGCAGCCAGGGACAGCAGGGCTACGAGCAGTACTTC
CASSQGQQGYEQYF
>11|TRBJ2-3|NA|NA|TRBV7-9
TGTGCCAGCAGCTTTAAAGATACGCAGTATTTT
CASSFKDTQYF
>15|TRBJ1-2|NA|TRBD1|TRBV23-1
TGCGCCAAGAGGACAGGAAAATCCTCTCCTCGTGGCTACACCTTC
CAKRTGKSSPRGYTF
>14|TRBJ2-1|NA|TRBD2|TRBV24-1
TGTGCCACCAACCAAGCGGGACTCGGCAATGAGCAGTTCTTC
CATNQAGLGNEQFF
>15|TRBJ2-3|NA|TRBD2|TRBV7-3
TGTGCCAGCAGCTCCCGACTAGCGATTGCGGATACGCAGTATTTT
CASSSRLAIADTQYF
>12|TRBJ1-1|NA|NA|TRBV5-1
TGCGCCAGCAGGTCAGGGGTGAATGAAGCTTTCTTT
CASRSGVNEAFF
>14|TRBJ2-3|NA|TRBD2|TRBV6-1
TGTGCCAGCAGTGCAGCGGGGGGGACAGATACGCAGTATTTT
CASSAAGGTDTQYF
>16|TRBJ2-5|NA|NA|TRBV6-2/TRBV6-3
TGTGCCAGCAGTTACCCATTGGGGGGTCTACAAGAGACCCAGTACTTC
CASSYPLGGLQETQYF
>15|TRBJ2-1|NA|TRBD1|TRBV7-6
TGTGCCAGCAGCTCCCTCGGGACAGCCTACAATGAGCAGTTCTTC
CASSSLGTAYNEQFF
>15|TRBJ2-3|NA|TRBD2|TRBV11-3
TGTGCCAGCAGCCCTCTTCCGGGACTACTTTCTACGCAGTATTTT
CASSPLPGLLSTQYF
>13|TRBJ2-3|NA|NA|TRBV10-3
TGTGCCATCTCGAGGGCCGAAACAGATACGCAGTATTTT
CAISRAETDTQYF
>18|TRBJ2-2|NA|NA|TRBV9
TGTGCCAGCAGCGTAGCCAGAACAGGGAGGTCGAACACCGGGGAGCTGTTTTTT
CASSVARTGRSNTGELFF
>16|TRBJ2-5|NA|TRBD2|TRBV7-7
TGTGCCAGCAGCTTACTGAGCGGGGGGCCTCAAGAGACCCAGTACTTC
CASSLLSGGPQETQYF
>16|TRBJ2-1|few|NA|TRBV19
TGTGCCAGTAGTATCGTTCCAGACCCCGGACGGGGTGAGCAGTTCTTC
CASSIVPDPGRGEQFF
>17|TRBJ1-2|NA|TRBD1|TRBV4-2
TGTGCCAGCAGCTACCGACAGGAGCAGGGGGTTAACTATGGCTACACCTTC
CASSYRQEQGVNYGYTF
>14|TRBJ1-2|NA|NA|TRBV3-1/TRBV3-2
TGTGCCAGCAGCCAAGATGCGGTTGTGGGCGGCTACACCTTC
CASSQDAVVGGYTF
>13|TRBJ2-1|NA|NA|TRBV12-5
TGTGCTAGTGGTTTACAGGGAAACAATGAGCAGTTCTTC
CASGLQGNNEQFF
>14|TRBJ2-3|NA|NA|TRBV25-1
TGTGCCAGCAGTGCACGACAGAGCACAGATACGCAGTATTTT
CASSARQSTDTQYF
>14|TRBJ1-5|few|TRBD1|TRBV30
TGTGCCTGGAGGGGACAGGGATTTGTTCAGCCCCAGCATTTT
CAWRGQGFVQPQHF
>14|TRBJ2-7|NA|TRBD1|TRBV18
TGTGCCAGCTCACCGCGACAGGGAACCTACGAGCAGTACTTC
CASSPRQGTYEQYF
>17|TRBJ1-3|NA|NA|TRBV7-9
TGTGCCAGCACCTTCCAAGTCGGGGTTATGTCGGAGAACACCATATATTTT
CASTFQVGVMSENTIYF
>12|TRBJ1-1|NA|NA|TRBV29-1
TGCAGCGCGTACCAAGGGGGCACTGAAGCTTTCTTT
CSAYQGGTEAFF
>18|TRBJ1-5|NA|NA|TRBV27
TGTGCCAGCAGTGCATGGCGGGGGCTGGGATCGGCGGGTCAGCCCCAGCATTTT
CASSAWRGLGSAGQPQHF
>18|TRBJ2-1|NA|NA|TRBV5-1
TGCGCCAGCAGCTTGATGGGACTCCAGTCGAGCTCCTACAATGAGCAGTTCTTC
CASSLMGLQSSSYNEQFF
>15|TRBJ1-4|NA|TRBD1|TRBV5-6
TGTGCCAGCAGCTTGCCGGGACAGGGCCAAGAAAAACTGTTTTTT
CASSLPGQGQEKLFF
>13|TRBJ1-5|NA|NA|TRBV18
TGTGCCAGCTCACCAGGCGATGATCAGCCCCAGCATTTT
CASSPGDDQPQHF
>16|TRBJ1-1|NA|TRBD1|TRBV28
TGTGCCAGCAGTCCCCCGAGGGACAGGCTGAACACTGAAGCTTTCTTT
CASSPPRDRLNTEAFF
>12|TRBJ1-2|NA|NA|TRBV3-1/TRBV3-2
TGTGCCAGCAGCCAAGAAATAGATGGCTACACCTTC
CASSQEIDGYTF
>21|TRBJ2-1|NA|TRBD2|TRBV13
TGTGCCAGCAGCTCCCGCCACCTAGCGGGAGGCCGCGGAGGCTCCTACAATGAGCAGTTCTTC
CASSSRHLAGGRGGSYNEQFF
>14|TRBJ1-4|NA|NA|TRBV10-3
TGTGCCATCAGTGAGGGGCAGGACAATGAAAAACTGTTTTTT
CAISEGQDNEKLFF
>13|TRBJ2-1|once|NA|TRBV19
TGTGCCAGTCAGAGTACTCAGAGGGGTGAGCAGTTCTTC
CASQSTQRGEQFF
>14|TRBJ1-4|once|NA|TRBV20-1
TGCAGTGCTAGTCAGGGGACCCTCAATGAAAAACTGTTTTTT
CSASQGTLNEKLFF
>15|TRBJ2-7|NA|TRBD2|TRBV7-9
TGTGCCAGCAGCCCGCCCAGCGGGAGGGCCTCCGAGCAGTACTTC
CASSPPSGRASEQYF
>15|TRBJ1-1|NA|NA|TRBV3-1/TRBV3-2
TGTGCCAGCAGCCAAGGTCGGGGGTCTTACACTGAAGCTTTCTTT
CASSQGRGSYTEAFF
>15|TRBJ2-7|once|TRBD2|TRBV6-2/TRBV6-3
TGTGCCAGCAGTCACGGGACTAGCGGGAGGTACGAGCAGTACTTC
CASSHGTSGRYEQYF
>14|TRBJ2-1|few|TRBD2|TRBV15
TGTGCCACCAGCAGCCGACTAGCGGGTAATGAGCAGTTCTTC
CATSSRLAGNEQFF
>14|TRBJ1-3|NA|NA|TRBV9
TGTGCCAGCAGCGTGACACTCTCTGGAAACACCATATATTTT
CASSVTLSGNTIYF
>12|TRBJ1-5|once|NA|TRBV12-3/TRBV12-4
TGTGCCAGCAGTTTAATGGGGCAGCCCCAGCATTTT
CASSLMGQPQHF
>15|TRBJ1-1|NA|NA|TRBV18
TGTGCCAGCTCGCCCAGCCTACAGGGCACCACTGAAGCTTTCTTT
CASSPSLQGTTEAFF
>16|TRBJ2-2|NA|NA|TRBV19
TGTGCCAGTAGTATTATTGCGAGGCGACCCACCGGGGAGCTGTTTTTT
CASSIIARRPTGELFF